This is a list of T cell receptor beta chains from one sample in a study of shared clonotypes between healthy human individuals. Here immunoSEQ multiplex PCR was the method, and the copy in TCRdb shows in-frame clones only, minus some. The sample lists 650,000 to 800,000 clones, around 77% seen once, with 1.8% in the top ten. The specimen sequenced was memory CD4+ T cells sorted from blood. The origin of the receptors is a woman aged 25 to 39 in good health. Each CDR3 is given with its conserved first and last residue. D genes are given only for firm matches. The listing skips clone size in some rows; elsewhere it reads once, few, many or a size class.

d_call	v_call	clone_size	j_call	cdr3_length	cdr3_aa	cdr3_nt
.	TRBV2	few	TRBJ1-1	14	CAIPTGPMNTEAFF	TGTGCCATCCCAACAGGGCCTATGAACACTGAAGCTTTCTTT
TRBD1	TRBV2	.	TRBJ1-2	15	CASRVRGTGQNGYTF	TGTGCCAGCCGGGTCCGGGGGACAGGGCAAAATGGCTACACCTTC
TRBD1	TRBV2	once	TRBJ2-7	15	CASREKQGARGEQYF	TGTGCCAGCAGGGAAAAACAGGGGGCGCGGGGCGAGCAGTACTTC
TRBD1	TRBV2	.	TRBJ1-5	15	CASRRQGASNQPQHF	TGTGCCAGCAGGAGACAGGGGGCCAGCAATCAGCCCCAGCATTTT
.	TRBV19	.	TRBJ1-6	14	CASNRGTQNSPLHF	TGTGCCAGCAACCGTGGGACACAAAATTCACCCCTCCACTTT
.	TRBV28	few	TRBJ1-2	14	CASTFGRYNYGYTF	TGTGCCAGCACCTTCGGCAGATATAACTATGGCTACACCTTC
TRBD2	TRBV28	.	TRBJ2-1	18	CASSLWPRGAGDRNEQFF	TGTGCCAGCAGTTTATGGCCCCGGGGAGCGGGAGATCGGAATGAGCAGTTCTTC
.	TRBV7-2	.	TRBJ1-5	15	CASSLGAAGYQPQHF	TGTGCCAGCAGCTTAGGGGCGGCAGGTTATCAGCCCCAGCATTTT
.	TRBV7-6	once	TRBJ1-3	14	CASSPELAGNTIYF	TGTGCCAGCAGCCCAGAATTGGCTGGAAACACCATATATTTT
.	TRBV18	.	TRBJ1-1	14	CASSPHRDSTEAFF	TGTGCCAGCTCACCACATAGGGATAGCACTGAAGCTTTCTTT
.	TRBV28	.	TRBJ2-7	12	CASRTYRDEQYF	TGTGCCAGCAGGACGTATAGGGACGAGCAGTACTTC
.	TRBV19	few	TRBJ1-4	16	CASSIGTLATNEKLFF	TGTGCCAGTAGTATCGGGACACTTGCAACTAATGAAAAACTGTTTTTT
TRBD2	TRBV5-1	.	TRBJ2-1	14	CASSGLAGEGEQFF	TGCGCCAGCAGTGGGCTAGCGGGAGAAGGGGAGCAGTTCTTC
TRBD1	TRBV19	.	TRBJ2-7	16	CASSPLQGDTSDEQYF	TGTGCCAGTAGTCCTCTACAGGGGGATACTTCCGACGAGCAGTACTTC
.	TRBV6-5	.	TRBJ2-7	13	CASSYAPLHEQYF	TGTGCCAGCAGTTACGCCCCGTTGCACGAGCAGTACTTC
TRBD2	TRBV15	few	TRBJ2-3	16	CATSISGTTYTDTQYF	TGTGCCACCAGCATTTCCGGGACTACGTACACAGATACGCAGTATTTT
TRBD2	TRBV18	.	TRBJ2-2	16	CASSPFSGRSTGELFF	TGTGCCAGCTCACCATTTAGCGGGAGGTCCACCGGGGAGCTGTTTTTT
.	TRBV14	.	TRBJ2-1	14	CASSRHTGNNEQFF	TGTGCCAGCAGCCGACATACAGGGAACAATGAGCAGTTCTTC
.	TRBV11-2	.	TRBJ1-1	13	CASSLTVQTEAFF	TGTGCCAGCAGCTTAACAGTACAGACTGAAGCTTTCTTT
.	TRBV6-1	.	TRBJ2-3	15	CASTQMGTRGDTQYF	TGTGCCAGCACACAAATGGGAACTAGGGGAGATACGCAGTATTTT
.	TRBV6-6	.	TRBJ1-1	14	CASRPDRVGTEAFF	TGTGCCAGCAGACCGGACAGAGTCGGCACTGAAGCTTTCTTT
TRBD1	TRBV19	.	TRBJ1-5	15	CASSYPGQGIQPQHF	TGTGCCAGTAGTTATCCGGGACAGGGTATTCAGCCCCAGCATTTT
TRBD1	TRBV28	.	TRBJ1-1	15	CASSSADRVFTEAFF	TGTGCCAGCAGTTCGGCGGACAGGGTCTTTACTGAAGCTTTCTTT
TRBD2	TRBV6-5	.	TRBJ2-3	15	CASSYSTSGRDTQYF	TGTGCCAGCAGTTACTCGACTAGCGGGAGGGATACGCAGTATTTT
.	TRBV28	.	TRBJ2-1	17	CASSPLFRGSSYNEQFF	TGTGCCAGCAGCCCTCTGTTTAGGGGAAGCTCCTACAATGAGCAGTTCTTC
.	TRBV28	.	TRBJ2-5	16	CASSSTGGPERETQYF	TGTGCCAGCAGCTCCACCGGAGGCCCAGAGCGGGAGACCCAGTACTTC
.	TRBV20-1	few	TRBJ1-5	10	CSAGIGPQHF	TGCAGTGCCGGCATTGGGCCCCAGCATTTT
TRBD2	TRBV29-1	.	TRBJ2-2	14	CSAIVAGGTGELFF	TGCAGCGCAATAGTAGCGGGAGGGACCGGGGAGCTGTTTTTT
.	TRBV4-1	.	TRBJ1-6	16	CASSKQSSSYNSPLHF	TGCGCCAGCAGTAAACAGTCAAGCTCCTATAATTCACCCCTCCACTTT
TRBD2	TRBV11-1	.	TRBJ2-7	15	CASSPSGRAGYEQYF	TGTGCCAGCAGCCCTAGCGGGAGGGCCGGGTACGAGCAGTACTTC